The 20 T cell receptor beta chains below all came from one sample that was sequenced in a study of molecular identifiers for immune sequencing clone quantification. TCRdb redid the calling of the PCR reads with MiXCR, one entry per CDR3 protein. The sample records around 300,000 distinct CDR3 sequences, 24% being singletons. The sample taken for sequencing was naive CD8+ T cells from blood, with Jurkat cell RNA spiked in. The subset: FACS-sorted CD8+CD4-CCR7+CD45RA+ naive T cells. The receptors were sampled from a human donor in good health. Some libraries in this study had Jurkat cell RNA spiked in.

A word on this clonotype: A much larger clone lies a single base off, so this may be a read error. The chain couples TRBV6-2 or TRBV6-3 to TRBJ1-5; possibly TRBD1 for D (6 bases). The germline V gene has CDR1 MNHEY and CDR2 SVGEGT. CDR3 length equals 14 residues. The CDR3 nucleotides read TGTGCCAGCAAAGGAGCGGGGGACAATCGGCCCCAGCATTTT. Translation gives CASKGAGDNRPQHF.

Points on this clonotype: This may come from a read error, since a much larger clone is one base off. The chain links TRBV9 to TRBJ2-2; tentatively, D is TRBD2 (5 bases). This CDR3 is built from 12 residues. Germline values: CDR1 SGDLS, CDR2 YYNGEE. The CDR3 DNA sequence: TGTGCCAGCAGCGAAAACACCGGGGAGCTGCTTTTT. This encodes CASSENTGELLF.

In nucleotides, the CDR3 is TGTGCCAGCAGTGCAACCCGGGACAGTTCCAAAAACATTCAGTACTTC. As protein: CASSATRDSSKNIQYF. V usage is TRBV2 and J usage is TRBJ2-4; 7 nucleotides align to TRBD1. Per the germline V gene, CDR1 is SNHLY and CDR2 is FYNNEI. V gave up 4 bases and J gave up 2 bases; unmatched junction bases: 8. CDR3 length equals 16 residues.

At least ten counts were recorded for this clonotype. The chain combines TRBV28 with TRBJ2-7; D gene ambiguous. V was cut by 4 bases and J by 5 bases, with 12 bases left in between. Germline V gene data show CDR1 as MDHEN and CDR2 as SYDVKM. The CDR3 covers 13 residues. CDR3 DNA: TGTGCCAGCAGTTCTGAGTCCCTTAACGAGCAGTACTTC. This sequence encodes CASSSESLNEQYF.

This clonotype was observed many times. The chain joins TRBV25-1 to TRBJ2-5; D is possibly TRBD2 (6 bases). CDR3 length equals 14 residues. Between the trimmed V and J ends, which lost 4 bases and 2 bases, there was a span of 11 bases. CDR1 is MGHDK, CDR2 SYGVNS, per germline. The CDR3 reads CASSGAGSQETQYF. CDR3 DNA: TGTGCCAGCAGTGGTGCGGGGTCACAAGAGACCCAGTACTTC.

This clonotype was picked up a small number of times. This rearrangement joins TRBV2 to TRBJ1-1, with 9 bases aligning to TRBD1. The CDR3 is 16 amino acids. V trimming: 0 bases; J trimming: 4 bases; junction bases outside the gene matches: 6. Germline lookup yields CDR1 SNHLY and CDR2 FYNNEI. CDR3 in amino acids: CASSEAQGAVITEAFF. CDR3 nucleotide sequence: TGTGCCAGCAGTGAAGCACAGGGGGCGGTCATCACTGAAGCTTTCTTT.

At least ten counts were recorded for this clonotype. The genes are TRBV4-3 and TRBJ1-2, with no clear D. The germline V gene has CDR1 LGHNA and CDR2 YSLEER. The CDR3 spans 15 residues. Trimming took off 0 bases at V and 0 bases at J, with 8 bases between the two ends. The CDR3 DNA reads as TGCGCCAGCAGCCAAGACAAGGGCCCTAACTATGGCTACACCTTC. Residues: CASSQDKGPNYGYTF.

The chain recombines TRBV5-1 with TRBJ1-1; no definite D call. Trimming removed 0 bases at V and 0 bases at J, with 9 bases between. CDR1 is SGHRS and CDR2 is YFSETQ in the germline V gene. CDR3 length: 15 amino acids. CDR3 bases: TGCGCCAGCAGCTTGGGGTTCGGCATGAACACTGAAGCTTTCTTT. Translation gives CASSLGFGMNTEAFF.

This clonotype came up a few times. The V call is TRBV7-8, the J call TRBJ2-5; no firm D call. Trimming removed 2 bases from V and 13 bases from J, with 20 bases in between. Germline CDR1 is SGHVS and CDR2 is FQNEAQ. CDR3 size: 14 residues. CDR3 DNA: TGTGCCAGCAGCTTACTCGTCGGCAAAGACTCCCCGTACTTC. Translated, it gives CASSLLVGKDSPYF.

In regard to this clonotype: A read error may explain this, as a much larger clone is one base away. The J gene is TRBJ2-3, the V gene TRBV28; D tentatively reads TRBD1 or TRBD2 (5 bases each). With 6 bases removed from V and 0 bases from J, the gap between germline ends came to 19 bases. This CDR3 spans 17 amino acids. Germline CDR1 and CDR2: MDHEN and SYDVKM. The CDR3 DNA sequence: TGTGCCAGCAGCAGTGGGTCAGGGACGGCCAGCACAGATACGCAGTATTTT. It yields the protein CASSSGSGTASTDTQYF.

The V gene is TRBV27, the J gene TRBJ1-4; tentative D call: TRBD1 (6 bases). CDR1 and CDR2 (germline): MNHEY, SMNVEV (reference sequence). The CDR3 contains 14 residues. V gave up 1 base and J gave up 5 bases, with 8 bases separating them. Here the CDR3 DNA reads TGTGCCAGCAGTTTATTAACAGGGAATGAAAAACTGTTTTTT. It codes for CASSLLTGNEKLFF.

Comment on this clonotype: The junction shows a germline mismatch at one end, possibly a read error. This chain connects TRBV7-9 to TRBJ2-5, with 11 bases lining up with TRBD2. The CDR3 is made up of 15 amino acids. Per germline, CDR1 SEHNR and CDR2 FQNEAQ (reference sequence). CDR3 sequence reads: CAGSMASGRLETQYF. The CDR3 bases are TGTGCCGGCAGCATGGCTAGCGGGAGGTTGGAGACCCAGTACTTC.

This clonotype turned up a few times. The chain has TRBV11-2 and TRBJ2-1; 9 bases are a match to TRBD2. V was pared by 4 bases and J by 4 bases, with 14 bases of the junction left unmatched. CDR1 SGHAT and CDR2 FQNNGV come from the germline V gene. The CDR3 is made up of 18 amino acids. CDR3 region: CASSSGGPASGVYNEQFF. The CDR3 DNA is TGTGCCAGCAGCTCCGGTGGTCCCGCTAGCGGGGTATACAATGAGCAGTTCTTC.

This clonotype was counted many times. The V and J genes are TRBV27 and TRBJ1-1; TRBD1 matches 7 bases. V was pared by 6 bases and J by 6 bases, with 10 bases of the junction left unmatched. Germline assignment: CDR1 MNHEY and CDR2 SMNVEV (reference sequence). CDR3 size: 14 residues. The CDR3 sequence: CASSKRQGKAEAFF. Written as DNA, the CDR3 is TGTGCCAGCAGCAAAAGACAGGGCAAAGCTGAAGCTTTCTTT.

This clonotype was observed at least ten times. In nucleotides, the CDR3 is TGTGCCAGCAGCTTGGTACAGTATAGCGAGCAGTACTTC. As protein: CASSLVQYSEQYF. The genes are TRBV5-6 and TRBJ2-7; D is undetermined. Germline CDR1 reads SGHDT; CDR2 reads YYEEEE. V gave up 0 bases and J gave up 6 bases, with 10 bases separating them. CDR3 length: 13 residues.

This clonotype has a handful of counts. V is TRBV7-9 and J is TRBJ2-1; D is uncertain. The V end was cut by 5 bases, the J end by 7 bases, with 18 bases between. Per germline, CDR1 SEHNR and CDR2 FQNEAQ (reference sequence). The CDR3 has 15 amino acids. Written as DNA, the CDR3 is TGTGCCAGCAGCGTCCCCCTGCCAGCAACGAATGAGCAGTTCTTC. This gives the protein CASSVPLPATNEQFF.

Of note for this clonotype: A much larger clone differs by one base, so this may be a read error. The V gene is TRBV13, the J gene TRBJ2-3; 12 positions match TRBD2. Germline-derived CDR1 and CDR2 are PRHDT and FYEKMQ (reference sequence). V shed 5 bases, J shed 4 bases, and the junction held 10 bases outside the gene matches. The CDR3 is made up of 17 amino acids. CDR3 loop: CASSRGASGRVSDTQYF. The CDR3 bases are TGTGCCAGCAGCCGCGGGGCTAGCGGGAGGGTATCAGATACGCAGTATTTT. The full variable domain, its missing parts supplied by reference TRBV13 and TRBJ2-3, is AAGVIQSPRHLIKEKRETATLKCYPIPRHDTVYWYQQGPGQDPQFLISFYEKMQSDKGSIPDRFSAQQFSDYHSELNMSSLELGDSALYFCASSRGASGRVSDTQYFGPGTRLTVL.

V gene TRBV20-1 combines with J gene TRBJ2-7; perhaps TRBD2 as D (5 bases). V dropped 7 bases and J dropped 1 base, with 14 bases sitting between them. Germline-derived CDR1 and CDR2 are DFQATT and SNEGSKA (reference sequence). The CDR3 sequence is 13 residues long. For the CDR3, the DNA is TGCAGTGTTCAGAGCGGCGGATCCTACGAGCAGTACTTC. The encoded protein is CSVQSGGSYEQYF.

The rearrangement links TRBV12-3 or TRBV12-4 to TRBJ2-5; D gene ambiguous. Trimming pared 1 base from V and 0 bases from J, leaving 9 bases between. There are 15 residues in the CDR3. The CDR3 region is CASSLGPGDQETQYF. DNA for the CDR3: TGTGCCAGCAGTTTAGGTCCAGGAGACCAAGAGACCCAGTACTTC.

The chain combines TRBV12-3 or TRBV12-4 with TRBJ2-3, with TRBD2 matching 7 bases. The CDR3 is 20 amino acids. The J segment lost 0 bases and the V segment lost 2 bases, leaving 17 bases of the junction unmatched. DNA of the CDR3: TGTGCCAGCAGTTTAAAGTCGCTAGCGGCAACCAAAACTAGCACAGATACGCAGTATTTT. This encodes CASSLKSLAATKTSTDTQYF.